This TCR beta chain derives from a study of T cell responses to AZD1222 COVID-19 vaccine. Study-wide results and caveats: Of the AZD1222 recipients, only 5 to 7 were seropositive at baseline. It should be noted that donors were predominantly white British and more often female, and clonal diversity was possibly underestimated. Per reports, nearly half of all spike-specific TCRs target regions that are unmutated in variants.

Repertoires were generated with immunoSEQ multiplex PCR, while TCRdb's copy carries only in-frame clones and drops some. The sample includes about 110,000 clones, roughly 91% of them seen just once. Worth noting for this clone: The antigen is unknown.

Per germline, CDR1 MNHEY and CDR2 SVGEGT. Trimming cost V 5 bases and J 4 bases; bases outside gene matches: 10. The CDR3 sequence is 16 residues long. The sample here was peripheral blood, taken on day 0 of AZD1222 vaccination. The clonotype comes from an adult in good health. This chain connects TRBV6-2 or TRBV6-3 to TRBJ2-2; 7 nucleotides line up with TRBD2. In nucleotides, the CDR3 is TGTGCCAGCAGTAAATGGGAGGGCCTAGGCACCGGGGAGCTGTTTTTT. This sequence encodes CASSKWEGLGTGELFF.